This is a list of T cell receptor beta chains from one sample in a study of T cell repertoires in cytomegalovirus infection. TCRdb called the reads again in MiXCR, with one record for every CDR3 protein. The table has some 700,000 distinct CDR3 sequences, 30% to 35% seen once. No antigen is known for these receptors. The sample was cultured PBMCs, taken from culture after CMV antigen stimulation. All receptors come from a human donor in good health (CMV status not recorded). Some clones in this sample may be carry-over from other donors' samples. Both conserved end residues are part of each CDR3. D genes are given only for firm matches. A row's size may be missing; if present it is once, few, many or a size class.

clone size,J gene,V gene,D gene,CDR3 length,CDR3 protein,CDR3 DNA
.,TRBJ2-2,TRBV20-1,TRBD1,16,CSAREYRQGATGELFF,TGCAGTGCTAGAGAGTACAGACAGGGCGCCACCGGGGAGCTGTTTTTT
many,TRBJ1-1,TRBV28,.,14,CASRRGVRYTEAFF,TGTGCCAGCAGAAGAGGGGTTCGATACACTGAAGCTTTCTTT
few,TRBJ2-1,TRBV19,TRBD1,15,CASSIVGTGYNEQFF,TGTGCCAGTAGTATAGTTGGGACAGGTTACAATGAGCAGTTCTTC
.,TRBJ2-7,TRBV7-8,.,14,CASSSDRLLYEQYF,TGTGCCAGCAGCTCGGACAGACTCCTATACGAGCAGTACTTC
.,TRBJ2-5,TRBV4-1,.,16,CASSQDGVALDGTQYF,TGCGCCAGCAGCCAAGATGGGGTAGCGTTAGATGGGACCCAGTACTTC
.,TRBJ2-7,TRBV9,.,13,CASSVADRYEQYF,TGTGCCAGCAGCGTAGCCGATCGATACGAGCAGTACTTC
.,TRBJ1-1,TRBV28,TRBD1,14,CASSLFYRGTEAFF,TGTGCCAGCAGTTTATTTTACAGGGGCACTGAAGCTTTCTTT
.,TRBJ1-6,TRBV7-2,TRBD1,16,CASSQTGGVRNSPLHF,TGTGCCAGCAGCCAGACAGGGGGCGTTAGGAATTCACCCCTCCACTTT
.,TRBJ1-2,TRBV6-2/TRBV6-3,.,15,CASSFVQGLFNGYTF,TGTGCCAGCAGTTTTGTACAGGGTCTGTTCAATGGCTACACCTTC
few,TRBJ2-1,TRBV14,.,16,CASSQLGGVAYNEQFF,TGTGCCAGCAGCCAATTAGGGGGAGTGGCCTACAATGAGCAGTTCTTC
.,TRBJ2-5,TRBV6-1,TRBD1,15,CASSAPGRGQETQYF,TGTGCCAGCAGTGCCCCTGGCAGGGGGCAAGAGACCCAGTACTTC
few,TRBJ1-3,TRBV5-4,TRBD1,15,CASSWGTGSGNTIYF,TGTGCCAGCAGCTGGGGGACAGGTTCTGGAAACACCATATATTTT
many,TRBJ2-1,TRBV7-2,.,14,CASSLAGPRREQFF,TGTGCCAGCAGCTTAGCGGGACCCCGGCGGGAGCAGTTCTTC
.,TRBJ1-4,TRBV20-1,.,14,CSTYPRGFGEKLFF,TGCAGTACATATCCCAGGGGCTTCGGAGAAAAACTGTTTTTT
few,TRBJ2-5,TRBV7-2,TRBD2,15,CASSSKRGPGETQYF,TGTGCCAGCAGCTCGAAGCGGGGGCCGGGGGAGACCCAGTACTTC
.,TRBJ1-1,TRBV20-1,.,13,CSAGRDTNTEAFF,TGCAGTGCTGGCCGGGACACGAACACTGAAGCTTTCTTT
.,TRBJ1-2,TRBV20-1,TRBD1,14,CSARERDREYGYTF,TGCAGTGCTAGAGAGCGGGACAGGGAATATGGCTACACCTTC
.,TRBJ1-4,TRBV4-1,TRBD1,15,CASSQGVQGKEKLFF,TGCGCCAGCAGCCAAGGCGTACAGGGGAAGGAAAAACTGTTTTTT